The clone carrying this T cell receptor beta chain was seen ten or more times. As for time point: newly diagnosed GD, antithyroid drugs for less than 3 months. PBMCs provided the RNA from which the TCR library was made. These data belong to a study of regulatory T cells in long-lasting Graves disease. For TCR beta, libraries came from iRepertoire HTBI primers and Arm-PCR of CDR3 regions. TCRdb analysed the multiplex PCR reads with MiXCR anew, one entry per CDR3 protein. In the table there are approximately 540,000 distinct CDR3 sequences, about 11% of which are singletons. CDR1 and CDR2 (germline): MNHEY, SVGEGT. The ends were cut back, 8 bases at V and 3 bases at J, with 11 bases in the middle. This CDR3 has 12 amino acids. These data were likewise used in another study, on T cells in Graves' hyperthyroidism and ophthalmopathy.

Sequences were derived from peripheral blood mononuclear cells (PBMCs), sampled at new diagnosis, from a patient treated with antithyroid drugs. The chain joins TRBV6-2 or TRBV6-3 to TRBJ2-7; D unresolved. The TCR comes from a woman in her twenties or thirties with Graves disease. CDR3 DNA sequence: TGTGCCAGCTTTTGGACGGGCTACGAGCAGTACTTC. Its protein is CASFWTGYEQYF.